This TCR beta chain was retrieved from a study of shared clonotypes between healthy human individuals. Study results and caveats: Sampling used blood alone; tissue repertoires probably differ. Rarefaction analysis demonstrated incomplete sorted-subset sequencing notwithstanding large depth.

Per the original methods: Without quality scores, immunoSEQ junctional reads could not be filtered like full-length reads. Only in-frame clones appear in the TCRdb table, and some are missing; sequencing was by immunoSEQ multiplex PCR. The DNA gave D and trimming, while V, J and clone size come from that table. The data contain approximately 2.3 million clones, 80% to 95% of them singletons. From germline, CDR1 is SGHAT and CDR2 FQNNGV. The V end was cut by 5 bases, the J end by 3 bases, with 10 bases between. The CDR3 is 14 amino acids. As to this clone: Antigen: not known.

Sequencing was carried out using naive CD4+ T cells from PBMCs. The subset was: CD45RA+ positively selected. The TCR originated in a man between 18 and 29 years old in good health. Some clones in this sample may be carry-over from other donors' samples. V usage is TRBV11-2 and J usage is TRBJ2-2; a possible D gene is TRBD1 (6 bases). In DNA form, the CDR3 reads TGTGCCAGCAGCCTTCGACAGGACACCGGGGAGCTGTTTTTT. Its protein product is CASSLRQDTGELFF.